These 21 T cell receptor beta chains came from one sample sequenced in a study of PD-1 blockade in classical Hodgkin lymphoma. This sample's time point: cycle 4 day 1 (C4D1), after about 6 weeks of nivolumab. In every patient, relapse followed autologous stem cell transplantation, while exposure to brentuximab vedotin differed. TCRdb keeps only in-frame clones here, not all; method: immunoSEQ multiplex PCR. In the table there are about 90,000 clones, 83% of which are singletons. Here the sequenced sample was peripheral blood mononuclear cells (PBMCs), taken before the fourth cycle of nivolumab. These receptors were obtained from a human donor with classical Hodgkin lymphoma.

The chain is built from TRBV7-8 and TRBJ1-2; 10 nucleotides match TRBD1. Germline assignment: CDR1 SGHVS and CDR2 FQNEAQ. J was trimmed by 6 bases and V by 6 bases; bases with no gene match: 10. The CDR3 is 15 residues long. CDR3 nucleotide sequence: TGTGCCAGCAGATCGGCCGGGACAGGGGTCCATGGCTACACCTTC. It codes for CASRSAGTGVHGYTF.

This clone occurred once. J is TRBJ2-1 and V is TRBV7-3; D remains ambiguous. The CDR3 contains 14 residues. Trimming took 1 base from V and 9 from J, leaving 13 bases between them. Per the germline V gene, CDR1 is SGHTA and CDR2 is FQGTGA. The CDR3 sequence: CASSLNPTYGEQFF. The CDR3 bases are TGTGCCAGCAGCTTAAACCCGACTTACGGTGAGCAGTTCTTC.

V gene TRBV19 combines with J gene TRBJ2-1; 12 nucleotides agree with TRBD1. The CDR3 consists of 15 residues. CDR1 and CDR2 from the germline V gene are LNHDA and SQIVND (reference sequence). J gave up 7 bases and V 7 bases, and 8 bases lay outside the gene matches. The CDR3 DNA follows: TGTGCCAGTACGAGGGGACAGGGGGCTGGGAATGAGCAGTTCTTC. It codes for CASTRGQGAGNEQFF.

CDR3 sequence reads: CASSLTNWYEQYF. Here the CDR3 DNA reads TGTGCCAGCAGCTTAACCAATTGGTACGAGCAGTACTTC. The J gene is TRBJ2-7, the V gene TRBV7-9, with no clear D. CDR3 length equals 13 residues. Germline V gene lookup returns CDR1 SEHNR and CDR2 FQNEAQ (reference sequence). V lost 2 bases, J lost 4 bases, and 9 bases lay in between.

This chain connects TRBV2 to TRBJ1-4; TRBD1 is a possible D gene (6 bases). This CDR3 is built from 15 residues. Trimming removed 5 bases at V and 7 bases at J, with 17 bases between. Looked up from germline, CDR1 is SNHLY and CDR2 is FYNNEI. CDR3 residues: CASSPNRVGGEKLFF. For the CDR3, the DNA is TGTGCCAGCAGTCCGAACAGGGTGGGGGGTGAAAAACTGTTTTTT.

This chain joins TRBV7-6 and TRBJ2-5, with 10 bases fitting TRBD2. The CDR3 has 16 amino acids. Germline V gene sequence: CDR1 SGHVS, CDR2 FNYEAQ. Losses at the gene ends were 6 bases for V and 4 bases for J; bases not matched to a gene: 11. This chain's CDR3 is CASSLRPSGSVETQYF. CDR3 nucleotides: TGTGCCAGCAGTTTGAGACCTAGCGGGAGTGTAGAGACCCAGTACTTC.

The CDR3 nucleotides read TGTGCCAGCAGCCGGACAGGGGTGGAGACCCAGTACTTC. Translation gives CASSRTGVETQYF. The chain combines TRBV7-7 with TRBJ2-5; 9 nucleotides agree with TRBD1. The germline V gene encodes CDR1 SSHAT and CDR2 FNYEAQ (reference sequence). After removal of 5 bases from V and 5 bases from J, the junction contained 3 bases not matched to a gene. CDR3 length: 13 amino acids. The variable domain in full, with the rest retrieved from reference TRBV7-7 and TRBJ2-5, is GAGVSQSPRYKVTKRGQDVTLRCDPISSHATLYWYQQALGQGPEFLTYFNYEAQPDKSGLPSDRFSAERPEGSISTLTIQRTEQRDSAMYRCASSRTGVETQYFGPGTRLLVL.

The V gene is TRBV28, the J gene TRBJ1-1; D remains unclear. This CDR3 spans 13 amino acids. Germline CDR1 is MDHEN and CDR2 is SYDVKM. Trimming took off 3 bases at V and 1 base at J, with 6 bases between the two ends. The CDR3 is CASSFYQNTEAFF. CDR3 in DNA: TGTGCCAGCAGTTTCTATCAGAACACTGAAGCTTTCTTT.

The chain has TRBV5-4 and TRBJ2-3; D gene uncertain. CDR1 and CDR2 from the germline V gene are SGHNT and YYREEE (reference sequence). V dropped 4 bases and J dropped 2 bases, with 11 bases sitting between them. The CDR3 is made up of 14 amino acids. CDR3 sequence: CASSLRAPTDTQYF. The CDR3 region has the DNA TGTGCCAGCAGCCTCCGGGCCCCCACAGATACGCAGTATTTT.

A note on this clone: This sample includes further DNA sequences coding for the same CDR3. The gene calls are TRBV5-1 and TRBJ2-3; D is uncertain. Deletions cut 0 bases from V and 2 bases from J, with 7 bases between. The V gene's germline CDR1 is SGHRS and CDR2 YFSETQ. This CDR3 region has 14 residues. DNA of the CDR3: TGCGCCAGCAGCTTGGGGCAGTCCACAGATACGCAGTATTTT. It translates to CASSLGQSTDTQYF.

The chain uses TRBV10-2 and TRBJ2-1; unclear D gene. Trimming removed 6 bases at V and 6 bases at J, with 9 bases between. Germline CDR1 WSHSY, CDR2 SAAADI. CDR3 length equals 12 residues. The CDR3 region is CASSPGGNEQFF. CDR3 nucleotide sequence: TGCGCCAGCAGCCCCGGTGGCAATGAGCAGTTCTTC.

V gene TRBV5-1 combines with J gene TRBJ2-7, with a weak D call TRBD1 (5 bases). The CDR3 extends over 14 amino acids. V dropped 2 bases and J dropped 1 base, with 10 bases sitting between them. Germline V CDR1 and CDR2: SGHRS, YFSETQ. CDR3 in DNA: TGCGCCAGCAGCTTAAAGGGGTTGTCCTACGAGCAGTACTTC. Translated, it gives CASSLKGLSYEQYF.

J is TRBJ2-3 and V is TRBV7-8; D unresolved. Trimming left V 5 bases short and J 11 bases short, with 17 bases between. This CDR3 is built from 13 residues. Germline CDR1 SGHVS, CDR2 FQNEAQ. Here the CDR3 reads CASSRRTPRRQYF. The CDR3, as DNA: TGTGCCAGCAGCAGGCGGACCCCCCGTAGGCAGTATTTT.

CDR3 in amino acids: CASSLGLHGAGETQYF. CDR3 bases: TGCGCCAGCAGCTTGGGGCTACACGGCGCCGGGGAGACCCAGTACTTC. This chain uses TRBV5-1 with TRBJ2-5; D ambiguous. Germline CDR1 is SGHRS and CDR2 is YFSETQ. This CDR3 is 16 amino acids long. Trimming removed 0 bases from V and 5 bases from J, with 17 bases in between.

V and J are TRBV30 and TRBJ2-1; D not resolved. V was clipped by 2 bases and J by 4 bases, with 9 bases between them. CDR3 length: 13 amino acids. Germline V CDR1 and CDR2: GTSNPN, SVGIG (reference sequence). CDR3 coding DNA: TGTGCCTGGAGTTCCTTCGGATACAATGAGCAGTTCTTC. This sequence encodes CAWSSFGYNEQFF.

The genes are TRBV7-2 and TRBJ2-7; TRBD1 agrees at 7 bases. The CDR3 is 17 amino acids. The ends lost 4 bases at V and 4 bases at J; junction bases unmatched: 16. Germline values: CDR1 SGHTA, CDR2 FQGNSA. The CDR3 DNA is TGTGCCAGCAGCTCCGAAGCAACAGGGGCCCTCAGGTACGAGCAGTACTTC. Translated: CASSSEATGALRYEQYF.

This rearrangement joins TRBV4-3 to TRBJ2-7; TRBD1 agrees at 9 bases. With V trimmed by 4 bases and J by 3 bases, 4 bases remained unmatched. Per germline, CDR1 LGHNA and CDR2 YSLEER. This CDR3 comprises 14 residues. For the CDR3, the DNA is TGCGCCAGCAGCCGCCGGACAGGGGACTACGAGCAGTACTTC. It codes for CASSRRTGDYEQYF.

On this clone itself: Other DNA sequences within the sample encode an identical CDR3. The chain recombines TRBV18 with TRBJ2-3; the D is unclear. Germline assignment: CDR1 KGHSH and CDR2 LQKENI. CDR3 length: 13 residues. Trimming pared 3 bases from V and 0 bases from J, leaving 4 bases between. The CDR3 region has the DNA TGTGCCAGCTCACCCGCTAGCACAGATACGCAGTATTTT. Translation: CASSPASTDTQYF. The whole variable domain, remainder taken from reference TRBV18 and TRBJ2-3, is NAGVMQNPRHLVRRRGQEARLRCSPMKGHSHVYWYRQLPEEGLKFMVYLQKENIIDESGMPKERFSAEFPKEGPSILRIQQVVRGDSAAYFCASSPASTDTQYFGPGTRLTVL.

This chain links TRBV7-3 with TRBJ2-2; TRBD2 aligns across 11 bases. Germline trimming cut 3 bases from V and 5 bases from J; bases unmatched to any gene: 2. Germline lookup yields CDR1 SGHTA and CDR2 FQGTGA. The CDR3 contains 15 residues. The CDR3 here is CASSLGLAATGELFF. The CDR3, as DNA: TGTGCCAGCAGCTTGGGACTAGCGGCTACCGGGGAGCTGTTTTTT.

V gene TRBV10-3 combines with J gene TRBJ2-1; 12 positions match TRBD2. CDR1 is ENHRY and CDR2 is SYGVKD in the germline V gene. Germline trimming cut 6 bases from V and 15 bases from J; bases unmatched to any gene: 9. CDR3 length: 13 residues. CDR3 sequence reads: CAISGTSGLFGFF. CDR3 bases: TGTGCCATCAGCGGGACTAGCGGGCTGTTTGGGTTCTTC.

V is TRBV6-1 and J is TRBJ1-5; D is uncertain. CDR1 and CDR2 from the germline V gene are MNHNS and SASEGT. With 4 bases removed from V and 2 bases from J, the gap between germline ends came to 9 bases. This CDR3 spans 14 amino acids. In DNA form, the CDR3 reads TGTGCCAGCAGTGTATGGGGAGGCAATCAGCCCCAGCATTTT. Encoded protein: CASSVWGGNQPQHF.